This entry lists 25 T cell receptor delta chains sequenced from one sample in a study of γδ T cells in repeated Plasmodium falciparum infection. Gammadelta T cells were flow-sorted from PBMC into Vgamma9/Vdelta2+ and Vdelta2-negative populations for bulk analysis. TCRdb reran clone calling via CATT on the multiplex PCR reads. The sample yields 75,000 to 95,000 delta-chain clones, 0.9% to 1% seen once. Sequenced sample: gamma-delta T cells from blood. These receptors all come from a pool of human donors (malaria-infected and uninfected, not separated).

Remarks on this clone: TCRdb has a much larger clone's protein, which differs at residue 10 from the translation of this DNA, likely because of a read error; what is shown is the protein translated from the DNA. The chain joins TRDV1 to TRDJ1; 11 bases align to TRDD3. J gave up 3 bases and V 6 bases, and 15 bases lay outside the gene matches. CDR1 TSWWSYY and CDR2 QGS come from the germline V gene. The CDR3 is made up of 18 amino acids. The CDR3 nucleotides are TGTGCTCTTGGCCTCGTCTGGGGGATACAGATGCGGGCCGATAAACTCATCTTT. The encoded protein is CALGLVWGIQMRADKLIF.

This clone was seen more than once but under ten times. A far bigger clonotype differs at one base, so this is likely a read error. The sample has other DNA sequences that encode this CDR3 too. The rearrangement uses TRDV1 and TRDJ1; 8 positions match TRDD3. The J gene, not given by TCRdb, was assigned here from a germline match of the nucleotide sequence. The CDR3 length is 19 residues. Germline loops: CDR1 TSWWSYY, CDR2 QGS. Written as DNA, the CDR3 is TGCGCTCTTGGGGAACTTTCTGGGGGACTAGCCCGGGAGACCGATAAACTCATCTTT. Residues: CALGELSGGLARETDKLIF.

Concerning this clone itself: The TCRdb protein comes from a much larger clone and disagrees with this DNA's translation at residue 13, likely due to a read error; the protein given here is derived from the DNA. The chain is built from TRDV1 and TRDJ3, with D possibly being TRDD3 (6 bases). CDR1 and CDR2 from the germline V gene are TSWWSYY and QGS. The CDR3 runs 19 residues. The CDR3 region is CALGDRSGGHSWGTRQMFF. The CDR3, as DNA: TGTGCTCTTGGGGACCGAAGCGGTGGCCATTCCTGGGGCACCCGACAGATGTTTTTC.

This clone showed up just a few times. This likely traces to a read error, being one base from a far larger clone. In the same sample, other DNA sequences code for this CDR3. The chain carries TRDV1 and TRDJ1, with TRDD3 matching 11 bases. Here the J gene came from matching the DNA to germline, since TCRdb omits it. The germline CDR1 and CDR2 sequences are TSWWSYY and QGS. V lost 3 bases, J lost 5 bases, and 35 bases stayed unmatched. This CDR3 has 25 residues. CDR3 coding DNA: TGTGCTCTTGGGGATTTGTCCACCCCATTCCCTGAGGGATTGTACTGGGGGATAACGTCTGATAAACTCATCTTT. Protein product: CALGDLSTPFPEGLYWGITSDKLIF.

A word on this clone: TCRdb's entry gives the protein of a much larger clone, which mismatches this DNA's translation at residues 19 and 23, likely from a read error; the protein reported here is translated from the DNA. The chain recombines TRDV1 with TRDJ1, with TRDD3 matching 13 bases. This CDR3 contains 25 residues. CDR1 and CDR2 (germline): TSWWSYY, QGS. In DNA form, the CDR3 reads TGTGCTCTTGGGGAACCCCATACCAGGCCTTCTACCAAGTTTAACTGGGGGATACGCTCCGATAAACCCATCTTT. This translates into CALGEPHTRPSTKFNWGIRSDKPIF.

This clone was observed a few times. The TCRdb protein, from a much larger clone, departs from this DNA's translation at residue 5, likely by read error; the protein shown derives from the DNA. V and J are TRDV2 and TRDJ1; 12 nucleotides agree with TRDD3. Matching the DNA to germline supplied the J gene, which TCRdb does not give. Germline V gene lookup returns CDR1 GEAIGNYY and CDR2 EKD. The CDR3 spans 14 residues. The V and J ends lost 3 bases and 8 bases, in that order; junction bases with no gene match: 6. CDR3 sequence (DNA): TGTGCCTGTGACCCCGTACTGGGGGATACCAAACTCATCTTT. Translated, it gives CACDPVLGDTKLIF.

This clone appeared many times. The protein here is the DNA translation, as the TCRdb protein differs from it at residue 6. This chain uses TRDV1 with TRDJ2, with TRDD3 matching 10 bases. The ends lost 3 bases at V and 1 base at J; junction bases unmatched: 23. The V gene's germline CDR1 is TSWWSYY and CDR2 QGS. This CDR3 contains 23 residues. The CDR3 DNA reads TGTGCTCTTGGGGATCCAAGTCTTCCTAGCCAGACTGGGGGATGTAATTTGACAGCACAACTCTTCTTT. Translating it yields CALGDPSLPSQTGGCNLTAQLFF.

This clone was recorded a few times. TCRdb's protein, taken from a much larger clone, differs from this DNA's translation at residue 13, likely owing to a read error; the protein displayed comes from the DNA. The J gene is TRDJ1, the V gene TRDV2, with TRDD3 identical over 10 bases. The J gene, left out of TCRdb, was set here by checking the DNA against germline. The CDR3 has 18 residues. The V and J ends lost 0 bases and 3 bases, in that order; junction bases with no gene match: 12. Germline V gene lookup returns CDR1 GEAIGNYY and CDR2 EKD. The CDR3 is CACDTVGKGDTSADKLIF. The CDR3, as DNA: TGTGCCTGTGACACCGTAGGGAAGGGGGATACGTCGGCCGATAAACTCATCTTT.

Notes on this clone: Translating this DNA gives a protein that differs at residue 9 from the TCRdb one, which belongs to a much larger clone; a read error is likely, and the protein shown is this translation. The chain combines TRDV2 with TRDJ1, with 11 bases fitting TRDD3. The CDR3 runs 16 residues. V lost 7 bases and J lost 3; bases outside the gene matches: 12. CDR1 is GEAIGNYY and CDR2 is EKD in the germline V gene. CDR3 in DNA: TGTGCCTGCTCAGGACTGGGGGATAGCCCACCCGATAAACTCATCTTT. Amino acid sequence: CACSGLGDSPPDKLIF.

In this sample, this clone turned up a few times. TCRdb's entry gives the protein of a much larger clone, which mismatches this DNA's translation at residue 18, likely from a read error; the protein reported here is translated from the DNA. This chain connects TRDV1 to TRDJ2; tentatively, D is TRDD3 (6 bases). Matching the DNA to germline supplied the J gene, which TCRdb does not give. There are 25 residues in the CDR3. With 1 base removed from V and 0 bases from J, the gap between germline ends came to 36 bases. CDR1 is TSWWSYY and CDR2 is QGS in the germline V gene. The CDR3 sequence: CALGEPDRGDAFKHSASALTAQLFF. CDR3 in DNA: TGTGCTCTTGGGGAACCGGACCGGGGGGACGCCTTCAAACATTCAGCCTCCGCTTTGACAGCACAACTCTTCTTT.

In regard to this clone: A read error likely explains why the TCRdb protein, taken from a much larger clone, differs from this DNA's translation at residue 7; the protein shown is translated from the DNA. The rearrangement joins TRDV1 to TRDJ1, with TRDD3 matching 12 bases. TCRdb records no J gene; here it was assigned by comparing the DNA to germline. Germline lookup yields CDR1 TSWWSYY and CDR2 QGS. V lost 0 bases, J lost 0 bases, and 20 bases stayed unmatched. The CDR3 sequence is 23 residues long. In DNA form, the CDR3 reads TGTGCTCTTGGGGAACTGTGGCATTCCTTTCCTTACTGGGGGATACTTCACACCGATAAACTCATCTTT. Translating it yields CALGELWHSFPYWGILHTDKLIF.

Comments on this clone: The protein recorded in TCRdb matches a much larger clone and deviates from this DNA's translation at residue 15, suggesting a read error; the protein here is obtained by translating the DNA. The chain recombines TRDV1 with TRDJ1; 13 positions agree with TRDD3. The J gene, absent from TCRdb, was called here by matching the DNA to germline. Unmatched junction bases numbered 23, after V lost 5 bases and J lost 2 bases. Germline values: CDR1 TSWWSYY, CDR2 QGS. The CDR3 loop spans 22 amino acids. CDR3 bases: TGTGCTCTTGGGCTTTTCCGCATATCTTACTGGGGGATACGCATGGGTACCGATAAACTCATCTTT. Encoded protein: CALGLFRISYWGIRMGTDKLIF.

This clone was recorded a few times. TCRdb assigns this DNA the protein of a much larger clone, which departs from its translation at residue 18; this likely reflects a read error, and the protein shown comes from translating the DNA. The chain is built from TRDV1 and TRDJ1, with D perhaps matching TRDD2 or TRDD3 (8 bases each). The J gene, left out of TCRdb, was set here by checking the DNA against germline. Trimming removed 2 bases from V and 1 base from J, with 41 bases in between. The germline V gene has CDR1 TSWWSYY and CDR2 QGS. This CDR3 is built from 25 residues. The CDR3 sequence is CALGEGDFLRDPWGKSTQGTDKLIF. CDR3 coding DNA: TGTGCTCTTGGGGAAGGGGACTTCCTACGTGACCCCTGGGGGAAGTCGACCCAAGGCACCGATAAACTCATCTTT.

This clone was seen a few times. The TCRdb protein, from a much larger clone, departs from this DNA's translation at residue 3, likely by read error; the protein shown derives from the DNA. J is TRDJ1 and V is TRDV1; D is tentatively TRDD2 or TRDD3 (7 bases each). The J gene, absent from TCRdb, was called here by matching the DNA to germline. This CDR3 region has 19 residues. Germline CDR1 reads TSWWSYY; CDR2 reads QGS. CDR3 protein: CAPGIGPGPSSSTGVILIF. Written as DNA, the CDR3 is TGTGCTCCTGGGATCGGGCCCGGGCCTTCCTCCAGTACTGGGGTCATACTCATCTTT.

As to this clone: A far more abundant clone sits one base away, making this likely a read error. Other DNA sequences in this specimen translate into the identical CDR3. With the J gene uncalled, the V gene is TRDV1; TRDD3 is taken as the D call from the table, unchecked against the DNA. The CDR3 totals 22 residues. CDR1 is TSWWSYY, CDR2 QGS, per germline. The CDR3 nucleotides read TGTGCTCTTGGGGAACTATTACACCACCACGCTGTACTGGGGGATACGCCGGGACCCCTGATCTTC. As protein: CALGELLHHHAVLGDTPGPLIF.

This clone was observed a handful of times. The translation of this DNA and the TCRdb protein of a much larger clone differ at residue 4, probably owing to a read error; the protein shown here is translated from the DNA. The chain employs TRDV1 and TRDJ1; 7 bases are a match to TRDD3. TCRdb supplies no J gene; here it was assigned by aligning the nucleotide sequence to germline. The J segment lost 0 bases and the V segment lost 8 bases, leaving 21 bases of the junction unmatched. This CDR3 is 19 amino acids long. CDR1 is TSWWSYY and CDR2 is QGS in the germline V gene. This CDR3 is CALRSCKWGTRGYTDKLIF. The CDR3 DNA follows: TGTGCTCTTAGGTCCTGTAAGTGGGGGACCCGGGGGTACACCGATAAACTCATCTTT.

A note on this clone: A far larger clone is a single base away, which makes a read error likely. The sample holds other DNA sequences that translate to the same CDR3. The rearrangement uses TRDV2 and TRDJ1; 11 positions agree with TRDD3. No J gene was available from TCRdb, and it was assigned here by a germline match of the DNA. CDR1 GEAIGNYY and CDR2 EKD come from the germline V gene. The CDR3 extends over 15 amino acids. The CDR3 DNA is TGTGCCTGCGACAGCCTGGGGGATACCGACGATAAACTCATCTTT. It translates to CACDSLGDTDDKLIF.

This clone was found a few times. The amino acid sequence in TCRdb belongs to a much larger clone and departs from this DNA's translation at residue 9, likely a sequencing read error; the sequence shown is translated from the DNA. CDR3 nucleotides: TGTGCCTGTGACACCTTCGCGAAAAACGACTCTTACTGGGGGATTTCCTGGGACACCCGACAGATGTTTTTC. As protein: CACDTFAKNDSYWGISWDTRQMFF. This chain uses TRDV2 with TRDJ3; 10 positions agree with TRDD3. TCRdb is silent on the J gene; assignment here came from matching the DNA to germline. There are 24 residues in the CDR3. Unmatched junction bases numbered 20, after V lost 0 bases and J lost 1 base. Germline V gene sequence: CDR1 GEAIGNYY, CDR2 EKD.

This clone is medium-sized within its sample. Additional DNA sequences in this sample encode the identical CDR3. The V gene is TRDV2, the J gene TRDJ1, with 8 positions matching TRDD3. J was trimmed by 0 bases and V by 3 bases; bases with no gene match: 17. Germline CDR1 reads GEAIGNYY; CDR2 reads EKD. CDR3 length: 19 residues. CDR3 DNA: TGTGCCTGTGACTCACACAAGATGCTGGGGGACCCGTACACCGATAAACTCATCTTT. It specifies CACDSHKMLGDPYTDKLIF.

Of note for this clone: TCRdb's entry gives the protein of a much larger clone, which mismatches this DNA's translation at residue 16, likely from a read error; the protein reported here is translated from the DNA. The chain employs TRDV1 and TRDJ1, with 8 bases that match TRDD3. Germline CDR1 and CDR2: TSWWSYY and QGS. The CDR3 contains 17 residues. The CDR3 DNA sequence: TGTGCTCTTGGGGAACTAACGATGGGGGATGGGACCGATAAACTCACCTTT. Amino acid sequence: CALGELTMGDGTDKLTF.

In this sample, this clone turned up a few times. It differs at one base from a far larger clone, so likely a read error. Within the sample, other DNA sequences also encode this same CDR3. The chain employs TRDV2 and TRDJ1; 9 bases line up with TRDD3. TCRdb records no J gene; here it was assigned by comparing the DNA to germline. V dropped 4 bases and J dropped 6; count of bases not matched to a gene: 5. Germline V gives CDR1 GEAIGNYY, CDR2 EKD. CDR3 size: 13 residues. The CDR3 loop is CACDLLGDHKLIF. In nucleotides, the CDR3 is TGTGCCTGTGATTTGCTGGGGGATCATAAACTCATCTTT.

This clone was detected many times. J is TRDJ1 and V is TRDV2; 13 bases agree with TRDD3. J lost 8 bases, V lost 4 bases, and 6 bases had no gene match. Per germline, CDR1 GEAIGNYY and CDR2 EKD. This CDR3 region has 14 residues. This CDR3 reads CACDRLGDTEKLIF. The CDR3 DNA reads as TGTGCCTGTGATCGACTGGGGGATACGGAAAAACTCATCTTT.

This clone was observed many times. The protein held in TCRdb is that of a much larger clone and does not match this DNA's translation at residue 7, likely because of a read error; the protein shown is translated from the DNA. The chain uses TRDV1 and TRDJ1, with D maybe TRDD3 (6 bases). The J gene was not available in TCRdb and was assigned here by matching the DNA to germline segments. CDR3 length equals 24 residues. The germline CDR1 and CDR2 sequences are TSWWSYY and QGS. Trimming removed 0 bases from V and 7 bases from J, with 42 bases in between. CDR3 sequence (DNA): TGTGCTCTTGGGGAACTAGAATTGCCTTTGAACTCCCTTAGTCTTGGGGATCCCTCCCCTAAACTCATCTTT. Translating it yields CALGELELPLNSLSLGDPSPKLIF.

This clone was picked up many times. The genes are TRDV1 and TRDJ2; D may be TRDD3 (6 bases). The CDR3 consists of 21 residues. Germline-derived CDR1 and CDR2 are TSWWSYY and QGS. Between the trimmed V and J ends, which lost 5 bases and 0 bases, there was a span of 28 bases. The CDR3 is CALGPPPPPLLGFSLTAQLFF. CDR3 sequence (DNA): TGTGCTCTTGGGCCACCCCCGCCCCCCTTACTGGGCTTCTCTTTGACAGCACAACTCTTCTTT.

With respect to this clone: A far larger clone is off by one base, so a read error is likely. Other DNA sequences in the sample encode the same CDR3. CDR3 amino acids: CALGGGVLRIRSYTDKLIF. The CDR3, as DNA: TGTGCTCTTGGGGGGGGCGTCCTCAGAATACGCTCGTACACCGATAAACTCATCTTT. V is TRDV1 and J is TRDJ1; maybe TRDD3 (5 bases). Matching the DNA to germline supplied the J gene, which TCRdb does not give. The length of the CDR3 is 19 residues. Germline CDR1 reads TSWWSYY; CDR2 reads QGS. V dropped 4 bases and J dropped 0 bases, with 24 bases sitting between them.